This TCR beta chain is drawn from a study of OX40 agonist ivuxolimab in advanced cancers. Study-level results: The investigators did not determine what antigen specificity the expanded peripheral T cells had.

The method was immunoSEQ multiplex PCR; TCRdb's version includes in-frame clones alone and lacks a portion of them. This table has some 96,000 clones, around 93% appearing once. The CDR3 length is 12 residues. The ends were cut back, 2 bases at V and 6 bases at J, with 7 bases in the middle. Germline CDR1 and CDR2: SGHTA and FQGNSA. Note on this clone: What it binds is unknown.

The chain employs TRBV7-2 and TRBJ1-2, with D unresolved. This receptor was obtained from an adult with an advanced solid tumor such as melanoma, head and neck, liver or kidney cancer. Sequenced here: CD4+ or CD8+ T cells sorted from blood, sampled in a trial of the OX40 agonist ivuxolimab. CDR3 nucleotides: TGTGCCAGCAGCTTATCGTGGGATGGCTACACCTTC. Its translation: CASSLSWDGYTF.